This TCR beta chain is from a study of cytomegalovirus exposure and HLA in healthy donors (dated by TCRdb to 2015 to 2018). About the investigation overall: An earlier analysis of roughly 630 of the donors reported more than 250 Gb of sequence data and 120 million or so unique TCR beta sequences from roughly 180 million T cells. An early release that covered approximately 600 HLA-typed donors contained approximately 320 gigabases of sequencing data and 75 million to 100 million unique TCR sequences. Among the roughly 400 genotyped donors, approximately 76% belonged to the genetic ancestry cluster associated with self-reported Caucasian donors. The study was designed to test whether signatures of past pathogen exposure could be identified by cataloging public T cell receptors. Using immunosequencing, the study profiled T cell repertoires from some 670 subjects and related those repertoires to cytomegalovirus serostatus. Along with the roughly 670-subject first cohort, a separate validation cohort of over a hundred different subjects was used. High-throughput TCR immunosequencing, statistical association of individual TCRs with disease status, and machine learning were combined to predict cytomegalovirus infection status. In a later analysis, previously published TCR beta repertoires from some 640 donors were re-analyzed and high-resolution HLA genotyping was added so that TCR occurrence patterns could be studied. In the later analysis, no new phenotypic data were used to find candidate immune exposures; instead, reliance was placed on TCR beta sequences and their occurrence across donors. An earlier analysis of 587 of the donors used high-throughput TCR beta sequencing to judge whether each TCR beta V gene segment behaved as functional or pseudogenic. Alongside the repertoire data, information on donor age, sex, ethnicity and CMV serostatus was compiled. A later genetic analysis took genome-wide SNP genotypes for about three fifths of the 666 donors and used that subset as a discovery cohort. Every discovery cohort repertoire had been produced on one sequencing platform. HLA typing included class I and class II loci at four-digit resolution. Typing coverage varied by locus: roughly 620-640 donors for A, B, C, DRB1 and DQB1; roughly 510 for DQA1; about 590 for DPA1; under 490 for DPB1. Four to six DR-DQ haplotypes were handled as single units for association and clustering because linkage in the cohort was strong. Across around 400 genotyped donors of the cohort, an average of 235,054 unique TCR beta nucleotide sequences per donor were sequenced, and approximately 17% of those sequences were non-productive.

Comment on this clone: Its antigen remains unidentified. No quality values exist for individual bases; no much larger clone is one base distant.

The cohort consisted of approximately 690 healthy bone marrow donors. All cohort members were sampled while nominally healthy, although unrecorded immune exposures were likely present. The donor was CMV seronegative and was included in the group of several hundred seronegative cohort members. A peripheral blood sample was collected from each donor, and TCR beta sequencing was performed on peripheral blood mononuclear cells. Genomic DNA extraction from the blood cell samples was performed with the Qiagen DNeasy Blood Extraction Kit. Broad study findings and their caveats: In a later analysis, HLA-associated TCR beta chains showed more clonal expansion and lower generation probabilities than non-associated chains that were equally common. Correlated functional status among segregating V segments might reflect linkage disequilibrium, but an unknown experimental factor could not be ruled out. CMV serostatus was the only immune exposure information available for the cohort. In a later analysis, more than 15,000 TCR beta sequences were associated with specific HLA alleles at a false discovery rate of 0.05. A group of highly shared sequence variants was considered likely to be a technical artifact of the sequencing pipeline. A later genetic analysis reported fewer N-insertions in productive TCRs among donors in an Asian-associated ancestry cluster than the roughly 700-donor mean. A further reported finding was that TCR beta sequences accurately predicted the HLA-A and HLA-B alleles for most subjects in the first cohort. Because the 87-base-pair reads could not distinguish some IMGT-functional V segments, including TRBV6-2 and TRBV6-3, those segments were excluded. The presence/absence analyses assumed that sequencing depth was roughly uniform across donors, and that assumption may not be true. HLA typing was unavailable for some donors at each locus, so association tests used only the typed subset. In an earlier analysis of approximately 590 of the donors, most TCR beta V segments appeared in productive rearrangements about 87% or about 30% of the time, broadly matching IMGT annotations. Across donors, most TCR sequences were observed very rarely, whereas some public TCRs were present in many individuals. The study gave a list of more than 150 TCR beta chains associated with cytomegalovirus. In a later genetic analysis, a missense DCLRE1C variant was associated with V-gene and J-gene trimming of TCR beta chains, and the association was replicated in an independent cohort. According to a later analysis, parvovirus B19, influenza, CMV and Epstein-Barr virus appeared linked to several top co-occurrence clusters. According to a later analysis, most CMV-associated TCR beta chains appeared to be HLA-restricted, and the HLA associations seemed to be driven largely by CMV exposure. In a later analysis, the rate of TCR association differed among HLA loci, with DRB1 alleles having the most associated TCRs and HLA-C alleles having the fewest. In vitro tests confirmed that a few of the cytomegalovirus-associated TCR beta chains recognize cytomegalovirus antigens. Cytomegalovirus status was reported to be diagnosed by the classifier with high specificity and sensitivity in both the original and validation cohorts. Because counts were too low, about 15 rarely observed V segments, including chromosome 9 orphons, were left out of the earlier analysis of 587 of the donors. The authors suggested that the approach could potentially be generalized to other disease states and immunological phenotypes. Strong co-occurrence of HLA alleles, especially DR and DQ, made assigning TCR associations to individual alleles difficult. Only TCR beta chains were sequenced in this cohort, and the absence of alpha or paired-chain data limited detectable features.

The CDR3 starts with the cysteine, ends with the phenylalanine, and has 14 residues. Only CDR3 DNA remains: 42 bases, in frame from the first base. CDR1 and CDR2 (SNHLY, FYNNEI) derive from the germline V gene. V is clipped by 3 bases and J by 3 bases, and the sequence between their germline boundaries is 12 bases long. The library was built by means of the immunoSEQ multiplex PCR assay. For the multiplex PCR, a mixture combining 60 forward primers for TCR Vbeta segments and 13 reverse primers for TCR Jbeta segments was used. The CDR3 region of rearranged TCR beta genes was amplified from genomic DNA with a multiplex PCR assay. Amplified TCR beta libraries were sequenced as 87-base-pair reads on the Illumina HiSeq System. On the authors' methods: In a later analysis, some 80 million unique TCR beta chains were counted across the 650 to 750 repertoires, and about 10 million of these chains were shared by at least two donors. Raw reads were error-corrected and collapsed into unique sequences by a nearest-neighbor algorithm in which closely related sequences were merged to remove PCR and sequencing errors. To assign V, D and J gene segments, CDR3 sequences were aligned to IMGT reference sequences. For a sequence to be retained, a match of at least six nucleotides to both a V gene segment and a J gene segment was required. A rearrangement counted as productive if the CDR3 had no stop codons and remained in frame with V and J, and every other rearrangement counted as non-productive. Following IMGT convention, CDR3 was defined as the stretch from the second conserved V-encoded cysteine to the conserved J-encoded phenylalanine. The earlier analysis of fewer than 700 of the donors excluded sequences that lacked an unambiguous match to a single V gene segment. In an earlier analysis of approximately 590 of the donors, a V segment was called functional when productive rearrangements were above 56.7%, and segregating when the standard deviation between donors exceeded 5%. A statistical classification framework was built to diagnose cytomegalovirus status from the catalog of TCR beta chain sequences. V and J gene assignment, in a later analysis, came from comparing TCR nucleotide sequences with IMGT/GENE-DB human TR gene sequences. A later analysis assigned CDR3 sequences and most-parsimonious VDJ recombination scenarios with the TCRdist pipeline. In a later analysis, every TCR beta chain was defined by the combination of its CDR3 amino acid sequence and its V-gene family, and reads without a unique V-gene family were dropped. To address suspected cross-contamination and a sequencing artifact, a later analysis removed 550 to 750 highly shared, low-generation-probability nucleotide sequences. In a later analysis, a clonal expansion index was calculated for each public chain from normalized within-repertoire ranks of inferred template counts. In a later analysis, generation probabilities were computed with a VDJ recombination model fitted to out-of-frame rearrangements, and the resulting probabilities were checked against IGoR. A later analysis scored TCR-TCR, TCR-HLA and TCR-CMV co-occurrence with hypergeometric tests, applying a repertoire-size bias correction to TCR pairs. A later analysis estimated false discovery rates by permuting HLA or CMV assignments 20 times. In a later analysis, co-occurring TCRs were grouped using DBSCAN, with TCRdist sequence similarity added in when clustering inside HLA-allele-positive subsets. Repertoires with fewer than 30,000 or more than 120,000 public chains, plus five repertoires with anomalous nucleotide sharing, were excluded from co-occurrence clustering. TCRdb stores this immuneACCESS table with in-frame sequences only. Part of the clones is absent; in the studies checked, under half of the shortfall reflects unresolved V genes, and no reason is known for the rest. That table is the source of V, J and clone size, and D and trimming were worked out from the DNA. The sample table contains around 130,000 clones; only one count was recorded for 80% of them. The top ten clones comprise roughly 3% of the sample.

The chain is assembled from TRBV2 and TRBJ2-7; 6 matching bases give a weak D call of TRBD2. The sample was PBMCs. The clonotype originates from a male donor in good health and CMV-seronegative. CDR3 sequence: CASSEGGSFYEQYF. The DNA sequence follows: TGTGCCAGCAGTGAGGGGGGATCCTTCTACGAGCAGTACTTC.